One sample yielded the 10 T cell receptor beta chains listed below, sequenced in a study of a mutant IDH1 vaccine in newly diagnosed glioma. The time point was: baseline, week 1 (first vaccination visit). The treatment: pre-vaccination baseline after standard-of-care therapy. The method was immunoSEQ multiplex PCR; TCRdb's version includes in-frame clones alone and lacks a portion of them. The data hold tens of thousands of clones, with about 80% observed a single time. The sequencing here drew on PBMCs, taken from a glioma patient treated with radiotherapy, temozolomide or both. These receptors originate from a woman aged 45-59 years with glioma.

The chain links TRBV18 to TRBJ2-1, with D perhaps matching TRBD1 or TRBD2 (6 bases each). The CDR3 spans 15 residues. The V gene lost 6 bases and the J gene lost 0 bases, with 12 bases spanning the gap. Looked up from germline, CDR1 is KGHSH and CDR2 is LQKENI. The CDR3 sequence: CASSRGLSSYNEQFF. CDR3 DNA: TGTGCCAGCTCCCGGGGGCTAAGCTCCTACAATGAGCAGTTCTTC.

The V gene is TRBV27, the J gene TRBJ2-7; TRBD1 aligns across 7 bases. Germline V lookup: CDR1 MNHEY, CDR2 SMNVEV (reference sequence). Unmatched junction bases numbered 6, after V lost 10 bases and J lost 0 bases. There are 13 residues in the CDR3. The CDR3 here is CATVGDSSYEQYF. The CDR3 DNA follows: TGTGCCACTGTCGGGGACAGCTCCTACGAGCAGTACTTC.

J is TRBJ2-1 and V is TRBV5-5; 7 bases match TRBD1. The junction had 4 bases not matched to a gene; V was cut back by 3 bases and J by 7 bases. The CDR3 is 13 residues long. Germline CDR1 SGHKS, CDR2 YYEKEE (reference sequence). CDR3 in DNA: TGTGCCAGCAGCTACCGGGACAGAAATGAGCAGTTCTTC. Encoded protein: CASSYRDRNEQFF.

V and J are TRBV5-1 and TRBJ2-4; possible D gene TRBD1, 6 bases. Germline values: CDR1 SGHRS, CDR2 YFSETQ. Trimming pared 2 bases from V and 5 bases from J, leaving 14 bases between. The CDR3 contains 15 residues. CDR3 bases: TGCGCCAGCAGCTTTTATCAGGGGTCCGAAAACATTCAGTACTTC. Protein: CASSFYQGSENIQYF.

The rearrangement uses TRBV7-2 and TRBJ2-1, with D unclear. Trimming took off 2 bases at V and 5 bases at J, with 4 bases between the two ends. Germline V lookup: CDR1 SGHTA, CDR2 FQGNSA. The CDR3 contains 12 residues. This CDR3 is CASSLKNNEQFF. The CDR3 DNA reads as TGTGCCAGCAGCTTAAAAAACAATGAGCAGTTCTTC.

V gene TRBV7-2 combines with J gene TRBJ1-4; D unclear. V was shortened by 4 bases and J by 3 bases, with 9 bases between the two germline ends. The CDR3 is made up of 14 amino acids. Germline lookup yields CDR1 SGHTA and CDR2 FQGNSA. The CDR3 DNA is TGTGCCAGCAGCTCTACGAGCCCTAATGAAAAACTGTTTTTT. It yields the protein CASSSTSPNEKLFF.

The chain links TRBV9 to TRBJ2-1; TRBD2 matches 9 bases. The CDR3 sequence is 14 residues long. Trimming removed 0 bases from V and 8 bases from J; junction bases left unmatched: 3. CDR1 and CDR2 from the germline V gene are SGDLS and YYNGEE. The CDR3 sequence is CASSVGGGADEQFF. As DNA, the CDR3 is TGTGCCAGCAGCGTAGGCGGGGGGGCCGATGAGCAGTTCTTC.

CDR3 sequence reads: CASSLEPGGSEQYF. The CDR3 nucleotides read TGTGCCAGCAGCTTAGAGCCGGGTGGGTCCGAGCAGTACTTC. V usage is TRBV11-2 and J usage is TRBJ2-7; no clear D gene. The V end was cut by 0 bases, the J end by 6 bases, with 12 bases between. This CDR3 region has 14 residues. Germline V CDR1 and CDR2: SGHAT, FQNNGV.

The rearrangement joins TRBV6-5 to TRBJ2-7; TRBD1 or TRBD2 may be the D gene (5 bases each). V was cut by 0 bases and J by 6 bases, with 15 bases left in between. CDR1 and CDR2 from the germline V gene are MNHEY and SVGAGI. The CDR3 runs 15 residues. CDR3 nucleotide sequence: TGTGCCAGCAGTTACTCGATCGGGGCGCGAAGCGAGCAGTACTTC. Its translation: CASSYSIGARSEQYF.

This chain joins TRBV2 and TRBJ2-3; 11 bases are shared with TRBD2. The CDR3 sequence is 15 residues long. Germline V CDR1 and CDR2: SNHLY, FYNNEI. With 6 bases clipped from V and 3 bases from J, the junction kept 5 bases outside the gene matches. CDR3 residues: CASRASGGPTDTQYF. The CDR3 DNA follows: TGTGCCAGCAGGGCTAGCGGGGGGCCTACAGATACGCAGTATTTT.